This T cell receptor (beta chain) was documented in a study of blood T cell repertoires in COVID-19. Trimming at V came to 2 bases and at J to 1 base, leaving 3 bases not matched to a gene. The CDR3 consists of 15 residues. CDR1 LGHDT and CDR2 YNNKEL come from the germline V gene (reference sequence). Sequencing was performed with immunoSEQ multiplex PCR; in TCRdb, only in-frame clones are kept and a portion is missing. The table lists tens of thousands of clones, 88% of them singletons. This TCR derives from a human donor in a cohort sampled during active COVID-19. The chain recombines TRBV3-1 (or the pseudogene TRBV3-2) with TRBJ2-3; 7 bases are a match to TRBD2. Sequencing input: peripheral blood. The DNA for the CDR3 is TGTGCCAGCAGCCAATGGACTAGTCGCACAGATACGCAGTATTTT. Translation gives CASSQWTSRTDTQYF.